Listed below are T cell receptor beta chains from one sample, sequenced in a study of Graves' ophthalmopathy and Graves' hyperthyroidism. TCRdb redid the calling of the multiplex PCR reads with MiXCR, one entry per CDR3 protein. There are around 670,000 distinct CDR3 sequences in the sample; 40% occur only once, and 44% lies in the top ten. Material: peripheral blood. The source of these receptors is an adult man with Graves' ophthalmopathy. CDR3s include the opening cysteine and the closing phenylalanine or tryptophan. The D gene is left open where the match is weak. Clone size is shown for a subset of rows, as once, few, many or a class of expanded clone.

CDR3aa | v_gene | abundance | j_gene | d_gene
CASSEGPNRDEQYF | TRBV5-4 | few | TRBJ2-7 | .
CSASLLTGNTEAFF | TRBV20-1 | few | TRBJ1-1 | .
CSAQIRTGNTEAFF | TRBV29-1 | many | TRBJ1-1 | .
CASSVAGTGLRVYGYTF | TRBV7-2 | once | TRBJ1-2 | TRBD1
CASSEVGGGANVLTF | TRBV25-1 | . | TRBJ2-6 | .
CASSLGSGTGELFF | TRBV7-9 | few | TRBJ2-2 | .
CATSRDFSGNTF | TRBV15 | once | TRBJ1-2 | .
CAISGNTGTGARNTEAFF | TRBV10-3 | . | TRBJ1-1 | TRBD1
CSATGHRDTGELFF | TRBV20-1 | . | TRBJ2-2 | .
CASSSVPANTEAFF | TRBV5-6 | . | TRBJ1-1 | .
CSPIMARAYEQYF | TRBV29-1 | . | TRBJ2-7 | .
CASLGTFRAFF | TRBV4-1 | few | TRBJ1-1 | .
CASSPINQPQHF | TRBV24-1 | many | TRBJ1-5 | .
CASSLETGGNTEAFF | TRBV7-9 | . | TRBJ1-1 | TRBD1
CASSYSGGAGANVLTF | TRBV6-5 | . | TRBJ2-6 | TRBD2
CSVFQGGANYGYTF | TRBV29-1 | many | TRBJ1-2 | TRBD1
CASSPDRGLAEQYF | TRBV12-3/TRBV12-4 | few | TRBJ2-7 | TRBD1
CASSQGTTRFEAFF | TRBV4-3 | few | TRBJ1-1 | .
CTSSSTGDPSYEQYF | TRBV11-1 | . | TRBJ2-7 | TRBD1
CASSSERLAGHGELFF | TRBV25-1 | . | TRBJ2-2 | TRBD2
CASSSRPFPPSSDYTF | TRBV7-3 | many | TRBJ1-2 | .
CSVERWGDYGYTF | TRBV29-1 | . | TRBJ1-2 | .
CASSYQGTSPLHF | TRBV19 | . | TRBJ1-6 | .
CASSKSGGLFNEQYF | TRBV2 | . | TRBJ2-7 | .
CASSSTEQPQHF | TRBV7-9 | . | TRBJ1-5 | .
CASSYAGRSTEAFF | TRBV6-6 | few | TRBJ1-1 | .
CSASSGMDSYEQYF | TRBV20-1 | few | TRBJ2-7 | .
CSAENRGVAFF | TRBV29-1 | . | TRBJ1-1 | TRBD1
CASSFGQQETQYF | TRBV25-1 | many | TRBJ2-5 | .
CASSDRSERPRETQYF | TRBV2 | . | TRBJ2-5 | .
CASSLSSSGIYNEQYF | TRBV7-9 | . | TRBJ2-5 | TRBD2
CSVSFREKLFF | TRBV29-1 | many | TRBJ1-4 | .
CASSPPGGLNTEAFF | TRBV18 | few | TRBJ1-1 | .
CSSSITSANTEAFF | TRBV5-5 | . | TRBJ1-1 | .
CAISEPGDQGTLYEQYF | TRBV10-3 | . | TRBJ2-7 | .
CASSLGFGDDEQYF | TRBV5-8 | few | TRBJ2-7 | .
CSVEGTAGGYTF | TRBV29-1 | . | TRBJ1-2 | TRBD1
CAGYQETQYF | TRBV6-6 | . | TRBJ2-5 | .
CASSQDRRSYEQYF | TRBV4-3 | many | TRBJ2-7 | .
CASIMGQGNYEQYF | TRBV10-3 | . | TRBJ2-7 | TRBD1
CSVEVSDNSPLHF | TRBV29-1 | . | TRBJ1-6 | .
CATTRGGGAANSPLHF | TRBV10-3 | many | TRBJ1-6 | .
CASSAERADTQYF | TRBV10-2 | few | TRBJ2-3 | .
CASSLGRRGGYTF | TRBV2 | few | TRBJ1-2 | .
CASSQSGFNQPQHF | TRBV16 | many | TRBJ1-5 | .
CASSAPPGRSHYGYTF | TRBV2 | . | TRBJ1-2 | .
CASSLLGGVNEKLFF | TRBV6-4 | . | TRBJ1-4 | .
CASSFGRGVRVEGYTF | TRBV6-1 | few | TRBJ1-2 | .
CASSVRLAGPNTGANVLTF | TRBV2 | . | TRBJ2-6 | TRBD2
CASSRHGEAEQYF | TRBV10-1 | many | TRBJ2-7 | .
CSVQTGPGANVLTF | TRBV29-1 | . | TRBJ2-6 | .
CDQPLSYVGYTF | TRBV7-6 | . | TRBJ1-2 | .
CASSPNRQGTYEQYF | TRBV4-3 | . | TRBJ2-7 | TRBD1
CAISEQGAVGNQPQYF | TRBV10-3 | . | TRBJ2-5 | TRBD1
CASSHSRTPLGRGYGQPQHF | TRBV6-2/TRBV6-3 | . | TRBJ1-5 | .
CASSADRTGTGELFF | TRBV2 | few | TRBJ2-2 | .
CASSSGTSLDEQYF | TRBV25-1 | . | TRBJ2-7 | TRBD2